A single sample gave rise to the 22 T cell receptor beta chains below, sequenced in a study of beta chain features in type 1 diabetes. Study-wide points: The study found moderately but significantly shorter TCRB CDR3s in all four CD4+ subsets of Type 1 diabetes patients.

As every portion of the isolated RNA was reverse transcribed, the sequencing read expressed TCRB transcripts. Sequencing was performed with immunoSEQ multiplex PCR; in TCRdb, only in-frame clones are kept and a portion is missing. The sample records 600,000 to 700,000 clones, roughly 12% being singletons. Which antigens these TCRs recognize remains unknown. Input material: naive CD4+ T cells from blood. The receptors were sampled from a young man with type 1 diabetes.

The rearrangement joins TRBV30 to TRBJ2-5; 11 nucleotides align to TRBD2. Germline CDR1 is GTSNPN and CDR2 is SVGIG (reference sequence). V lost 2 bases and J lost 5; bases outside the gene matches: 4. The CDR3 consists of 14 residues. The CDR3 loop reads CAWSSRLAGETQYF. For the CDR3, the DNA is TGTGCCTGGAGTTCCCGACTAGCGGGGGAGACCCAGTACTTC.

This clone has only a few counts. The chain couples TRBV12-5 to TRBJ1-2; the D is unclear. The CDR3 length is 12 residues. CDR1 LGHNT and CDR2 FRNRAP come from the germline V gene. V shed 6 bases and J shed 3 bases, with 8 bases lying between them. CDR3 in amino acids: CASGFGDYGYTF. CDR3 sequence (DNA): TGTGCTAGTGGGTTTGGAGACTATGGCTACACCTTC.

This clone has more than one count but fewer than ten. The J gene is TRBJ2-5, the V gene TRBV7-2; 12 positions match TRBD2. The CDR3 is 16 residues long. J was trimmed by 2 bases and V by 3 bases; bases with no gene match: 4. Germline loops: CDR1 SGHTA, CDR2 FQGNSA. CDR3 DNA sequence: TGTGCCAGCAGCTTTGCTAGCGGGGGGGCACAAGAGACCCAGTACTTC. This codes for CASSFASGGAQETQYF.

This clone was seen a few times. The chain has TRBV6-6 and TRBJ1-5; D is unresolved. Trimming removed 5 bases from V and 7 bases from J, with 9 bases in between. The CDR3 consists of 12 residues. CDR1 and CDR2 (germline): MNHNY, SVGAGI (reference sequence). The CDR3 sequence: CASSTQEQPQHF. DNA for the CDR3: TGTGCCAGCAGTACCCAGGAGCAGCCCCAGCATTTT.

This clone occurred a few times. Other DNA sequences in the sample encode the same CDR3. The rearrangement links TRBV2 to TRBJ2-1, with TRBD2 matching 13 bases. CDR1 and CDR2 (germline): SNHLY, FYNNEI. The ends lost 7 bases at V and 5 bases at J; junction bases unmatched: 2. The CDR3 extends over 14 amino acids. The chain's CDR3 is CASMGLAGNNEQFF. The CDR3 DNA is TGTGCCAGCATGGGACTAGCGGGGAACAATGAGCAGTTCTTC.

This clone came up a few times. The chain has TRBV9 and TRBJ2-7; weak D call: TRBD2 (5 bases). V lost 2 bases and J 7 bases, leaving 16 bases between the germline ends. Germline lookup yields CDR1 SGDLS and CDR2 YYNGEE. There are 14 residues in the CDR3. The CDR3 DNA sequence: TGTGCCAGCAGCGTCGGGGAACACGCCTCGGAGCAGTACTTC. It codes for CASSVGEHASEQYF. Supplemented by reference TRBV9 and TRBJ2-7, the full variable domain reads DSGVTQTPKHLITATGQRVTLRCSPRSGDLSVYWYQQSLDQGLQFLIQYYNGEERAKGNILERFSAQQFPDLHSELNLSSLELGDSALYFCASSVGEHASEQYFGPGTRLTVT.

The genes are TRBV11-3 and TRBJ2-1; the D is unclear. Trimming pared 4 bases from V and 1 base from J, leaving 11 bases between. Germline values: CDR1 SGHNT, CDR2 YENEEA. The CDR3 spans 15 residues. The CDR3 protein is CASSSHSGSYNEQFF. Here the CDR3 DNA reads TGTGCCAGCAGCTCACACTCCGGGTCCTACAATGAGCAGTTCTTC.

Only a few counts were recorded for this clone. Other DNA sequences in the sample encode the same CDR3. The V and J genes are TRBV6-5 and TRBJ2-1, with D uncertain. The CDR3 is 11 amino acids. Germline loops: CDR1 MNHEY, CDR2 SVGAGI. Trimming removed 2 bases from V and 9 bases from J, with 5 bases in between. CDR3 protein: CASSYRSEQFF. CDR3 in DNA: TGTGCCAGCAGTTACCGCAGTGAGCAGTTCTTC.

V and J are TRBV21-1 and TRBJ1-1. TRBV21-1 is annotated as a pseudogene. The CDR3 is 15 amino acids. CDR3 residues: CASSKPGGPRGEAFF. DNA of the CDR3: TGTGCCAGCAGCAAGCCTGGGGGACCAAGAGGTGAAGCTTTCTTT.

The rearrangement uses TRBV5-1 and TRBJ2-4, with TRBD2 matching over 7 bases. The CDR3 extends over 14 amino acids. Germline CDR1 reads SGHRS; CDR2 reads YFSETQ. Trimming took 4 bases from V and 5 from J; bases not matched to a gene: 6. The CDR3 DNA reads as TGCGCCAGCAGCCAACGGGGGGACGAAAACATTCAGTACTTC. This sequence encodes CASSQRGDENIQYF. Looking up the rest from reference TRBV5-1 and TRBJ2-4 gives the full variable domain: KAGVTQTPRYLIKTRGQQVTLSCSPISGHRSVSWYQQTPGQGLQFLFEYFSETQRNKGNFPGRFSGRQFSNSRSEMNVSTLELGDSALYLCASSQRGDENIQYFGAGTRLSVL.

This clone showed up just a few times. The chain carries TRBV19 and TRBJ2-6; no clear D. Germline CDR1 is LNHDA and CDR2 is SQIVND (reference sequence). The V end lost 3 bases, the J end lost 2 bases, and 14 bases lay between the germline ends. This CDR3 region has 17 residues. CDR3 in DNA: TGTGCCAGTAGTATGGCGCTTTCGGTAACTGGGGCCAACGTCCTGACTTTC. Its protein product is CASSMALSVTGANVLTF.

There are a few counts of this clone. This chain links TRBV6-5 with TRBJ1-2; D is unresolved. The germline CDR1 and CDR2 sequences are MNHEY and SVGAGI. V was pared by 4 bases and J by 4 bases, with 13 bases between. CDR3 size: 14 residues. CDR3 residues: CASSSTGRGYGYTF. As DNA, the CDR3 is TGTGCCAGCAGTTCCACGGGGAGAGGCTATGGCTACACCTTC.

In its sample, this clone was seen a few times. This chain links TRBV4-2 with TRBJ1-4; D is unclear. This CDR3 spans 16 amino acids. Between the trimmed V and J ends, which lost 4 bases and 0 bases, there was a span of 12 bases. CDR1 and CDR2 (germline): LGHNA, YNFKEQ. Here the CDR3 reads CASSRAESATNEKLFF. Here the CDR3 DNA reads TGTGCCAGCAGCCGGGCCGAGTCTGCAACTAATGAAAAACTGTTTTTT.

This rearrangement joins TRBV10-3 to TRBJ1-1; TRBD1 matches at 7 bases. With 4 bases clipped from V and 6 bases from J, the junction kept 8 bases outside the gene matches. Germline loops: CDR1 ENHRY, CDR2 SYGVKD. CDR3 length: 14 residues. CDR3 DNA: TGTGCCATCAGTGTGACAGGGTCAACCGCTGAAGCTTTCTTT. Translating gives CAISVTGSTAEAFF.

The V gene is TRBV11-2, the J gene TRBJ2-2; TRBD2 might be the D (7 bases). Germline assignment: CDR1 SGHAT and CDR2 FQNNGV. Trimming took off 5 bases at V and 3 bases at J, with 25 bases between the two ends. The CDR3 consists of 19 residues. This CDR3 reads CASSPGGFGAAGDTGELFF. The CDR3 DNA reads as TGTGCCAGCAGCCCGGGGGGCTTCGGGGCAGCAGGGGACACCGGGGAGCTGTTTTTT.

This clone has only a few counts. The rearrangement uses TRBV2 and TRBJ1-4; a weak D match, TRBD1 (5 bases). The germline V and J ends were trimmed by 7 bases and 10 bases, with 19 bases remaining between them. In germline, CDR1 is SNHLY, CDR2 FYNNEI. The CDR3 runs 14 residues. DNA of the CDR3: TGTGCCAGCACTGCCGGGACGGCCAGTGGAAAACTGTTTTTT. Its translation: CASTAGTASGKLFF.

This clone turned up a few times. The chain is built from TRBV2 and TRBJ1-1; no firm D call. Looked up from germline, CDR1 is SNHLY and CDR2 is FYNNEI. The CDR3 is 13 residues long. Deletions cut 9 bases from V and 0 bases from J, with 11 bases between. CDR3: CARCRALNTEAFF. DNA for the CDR3: TGTGCCAGGTGCCGGGCACTGAACACTGAAGCTTTCTTT.

The chain recombines TRBV6-5 with TRBJ1-4, with TRBD1 as a possible D gene (5 bases). In germline, CDR1 is MNHEY, CDR2 SVGAGI. V was trimmed by 6 bases and J by 3 bases, leaving 11 bases between them. The CDR3 is 14 amino acids. Here the CDR3 DNA reads TGTGCCAGCAGCTTGCAAGGGGCTAATGAAAAACTGTTTTTT. It encodes CASSLQGANEKLFF.

CDR3 region: CASSLGPGQGDEKLFF. The CDR3 DNA reads TGTGCCAGCAGCTTGGGGCCGGGACAGGGTGACGAAAAACTGTTTTTT. The chain is built from TRBV5-6 and TRBJ1-4; 9 positions agree with TRBD1. J gave up 8 bases and V 0 bases, and 8 bases lay outside the gene matches. This CDR3 is 16 amino acids long. Per germline, CDR1 SGHDT and CDR2 YYEEEE.

The CDR3 DNA follows: TGTGCCAGCAGTTTAGGGCAGCTCTACGAGCAGTACTTC. Protein sequence: CASSLGQLYEQYF. V usage is TRBV28 and J usage is TRBJ2-7, with no clear D. CDR3 size: 13 residues. V lost 2 bases to trimming and J lost 3 bases, with 8 bases between them. In germline, CDR1 is MDHEN, CDR2 SYDVKM.

V gene TRBV15 combines with J gene TRBJ2-5; 10 positions match TRBD1. The V gene's germline CDR1 is LNHNV and CDR2 YYDKDF (reference sequence). Losses at the gene ends were 3 bases for V and 4 bases for J; bases not matched to a gene: 5. The CDR3 extends over 15 amino acids. CDR3 DNA sequence: TGTGCCACCAGCAGCCGGGACAGGGGTCTAGAGACCCAGTACTTC. Its protein is CATSSRDRGLETQYF.

This clone has more than one count but fewer than ten. The CDR3 nucleotides are TGTGCCAGCAGGGGACAGGGGACTGGGGCCAACGTCCTGACTTTC. It yields the protein CASRGQGTGANVLTF. The chain joins TRBV6-5 to TRBJ2-6; 10 bases line up with TRBD1. With 6 bases clipped from V and 2 bases from J, the junction kept 1 base outside the gene matches. This CDR3 spans 15 amino acids. CDR1 is MNHEY and CDR2 is SVGAGI in the germline V gene.